This is a list of T cell receptor beta chains from one sample in a study of OX40 agonist ivuxolimab in advanced cancers. The method was immunoSEQ multiplex PCR; TCRdb's version includes in-frame clones alone and lacks a portion of them. Of 85,000 to 120,000 clones listed, approximately 90% are singletons. The starting material was CD4+ or CD8+ T cells sorted from blood, obtained in a trial of the OX40 agonist ivuxolimab. The receptor source for this set is an adult with an advanced solid tumor such as melanoma, head and neck, liver or kidney cancer. Each CDR3 is given with its conserved first and last residue.

v_call: TRBV6-5
j_call: TRBJ2-7
cdr3_aa: CASRPGTGTYEQYF

v_call: TRBV7-8
j_call: TRBJ1-4
cdr3_aa: CASSYGWTNEKLFF

v_call: TRBV9
j_call: TRBJ2-1
cdr3_aa: CASSETGFNEQFF

v_call: TRBV19
j_call: TRBJ1-2
cdr3_aa: CASSPGQGPVFYTF

v_call: TRBV6-5
j_call: TRBJ1-1
cdr3_aa: CASSYSSNTEAFF

v_call: TRBV6-5
j_call: TRBJ2-6
cdr3_aa: CASSYSGSGGANVLTF

v_call: TRBV28
j_call: TRBJ1-1
cdr3_aa: CASRFTGGTGTEAFF

v_call: TRBV5-1
j_call: TRBJ1-4
cdr3_aa: CASSYGHWEGGEKLFF

v_call: TRBV6-4
j_call: TRBJ1-5
cdr3_aa: CASSDTGKGQPQHF

v_call: TRBV9
j_call: TRBJ2-3
cdr3_aa: CASSVGIQLAGGTDTQYF

v_call: TRBV6-5
j_call: TRBJ2-5
cdr3_aa: CASSAHETQYF

v_call: TRBV7-9
j_call: TRBJ1-1
cdr3_aa: CASSFRWGRTEAFF

v_call: TRBV28
j_call: TRBJ2-7
cdr3_aa: CASSRGQGSYEQYF

v_call: TRBV5-4
j_call: TRBJ2-1
cdr3_aa: CASSSQGYYNEQFF

v_call: TRBV5-1
j_call: TRBJ2-3
cdr3_aa: CASSLGGQSTDTQYF

v_call: TRBV7-2
j_call: TRBJ2-3
cdr3_aa: CASSLGAFRGVTDTQYF

v_call: TRBV15
j_call: TRBJ1-3
cdr3_aa: CATSRDRLTGNTIYF

v_call: TRBV5-8
j_call: TRBJ2-3
cdr3_aa: CASSATGTTSTDTQYF

v_call: TRBV9
j_call: TRBJ2-5
cdr3_aa: CASSVDLDPQGETQYF

v_call: TRBV28
j_call: TRBJ1-4
cdr3_aa: CASSLTRGVLEKLFF

v_call: TRBV7-2
j_call: TRBJ1-5
cdr3_aa: CASSATGSNQPQHF

v_call: TRBV5-6
j_call: TRBJ2-7
cdr3_aa: CASSSARGRSNEQYF